This T cell receptor (beta chain) was identified in a study of CD8+ T cells in alopecia areata. Overall study: Oral tofacitinib (5 to 10 mg twice daily) was administered to treated patients.

Study-level results: Resident alphabeta T-cell populations of normal skin are likewise subject to sequencing in scalp samples. Elevated clonality characterized lesional scalp relative to normal scalp, particularly in alopecia totalis/universalis.

The sequencing template was cDNA reverse transcribed from extracted RNA. Produced via immunoSEQ multiplex PCR; TCRdb's table is partial and in-frame only. The sample carries some 150,000 clones, nearly 55% recorded once. Regarding treatment: oral pan-JAK inhibitor, 5-10 mg twice daily. CD4+ and CD8+ T cells were sorted from PBMCs. Comment on this clone: The antigen is undetermined.

Germline lookup yields CDR1 SQVTM and CDR2 ANQGSEA. CDR3 length: 13 amino acids. V was pared by 1 base and J by 6 bases, with 12 bases between. The sequencing here drew on CD8+ T cells sorted from blood, taken at week 4, from a patient treated with tofacitinib. This chain joins TRBV29-1 and TRBJ1-1; D remains ambiguous. This clonotype originated in a human donor with alopecia areata. CDR3 in DNA: TGCAGCGTTGAAGTTTTGGGGTTCCCTGAAGCTTTCTTT. It specifies CSVEVLGFPEAFF.